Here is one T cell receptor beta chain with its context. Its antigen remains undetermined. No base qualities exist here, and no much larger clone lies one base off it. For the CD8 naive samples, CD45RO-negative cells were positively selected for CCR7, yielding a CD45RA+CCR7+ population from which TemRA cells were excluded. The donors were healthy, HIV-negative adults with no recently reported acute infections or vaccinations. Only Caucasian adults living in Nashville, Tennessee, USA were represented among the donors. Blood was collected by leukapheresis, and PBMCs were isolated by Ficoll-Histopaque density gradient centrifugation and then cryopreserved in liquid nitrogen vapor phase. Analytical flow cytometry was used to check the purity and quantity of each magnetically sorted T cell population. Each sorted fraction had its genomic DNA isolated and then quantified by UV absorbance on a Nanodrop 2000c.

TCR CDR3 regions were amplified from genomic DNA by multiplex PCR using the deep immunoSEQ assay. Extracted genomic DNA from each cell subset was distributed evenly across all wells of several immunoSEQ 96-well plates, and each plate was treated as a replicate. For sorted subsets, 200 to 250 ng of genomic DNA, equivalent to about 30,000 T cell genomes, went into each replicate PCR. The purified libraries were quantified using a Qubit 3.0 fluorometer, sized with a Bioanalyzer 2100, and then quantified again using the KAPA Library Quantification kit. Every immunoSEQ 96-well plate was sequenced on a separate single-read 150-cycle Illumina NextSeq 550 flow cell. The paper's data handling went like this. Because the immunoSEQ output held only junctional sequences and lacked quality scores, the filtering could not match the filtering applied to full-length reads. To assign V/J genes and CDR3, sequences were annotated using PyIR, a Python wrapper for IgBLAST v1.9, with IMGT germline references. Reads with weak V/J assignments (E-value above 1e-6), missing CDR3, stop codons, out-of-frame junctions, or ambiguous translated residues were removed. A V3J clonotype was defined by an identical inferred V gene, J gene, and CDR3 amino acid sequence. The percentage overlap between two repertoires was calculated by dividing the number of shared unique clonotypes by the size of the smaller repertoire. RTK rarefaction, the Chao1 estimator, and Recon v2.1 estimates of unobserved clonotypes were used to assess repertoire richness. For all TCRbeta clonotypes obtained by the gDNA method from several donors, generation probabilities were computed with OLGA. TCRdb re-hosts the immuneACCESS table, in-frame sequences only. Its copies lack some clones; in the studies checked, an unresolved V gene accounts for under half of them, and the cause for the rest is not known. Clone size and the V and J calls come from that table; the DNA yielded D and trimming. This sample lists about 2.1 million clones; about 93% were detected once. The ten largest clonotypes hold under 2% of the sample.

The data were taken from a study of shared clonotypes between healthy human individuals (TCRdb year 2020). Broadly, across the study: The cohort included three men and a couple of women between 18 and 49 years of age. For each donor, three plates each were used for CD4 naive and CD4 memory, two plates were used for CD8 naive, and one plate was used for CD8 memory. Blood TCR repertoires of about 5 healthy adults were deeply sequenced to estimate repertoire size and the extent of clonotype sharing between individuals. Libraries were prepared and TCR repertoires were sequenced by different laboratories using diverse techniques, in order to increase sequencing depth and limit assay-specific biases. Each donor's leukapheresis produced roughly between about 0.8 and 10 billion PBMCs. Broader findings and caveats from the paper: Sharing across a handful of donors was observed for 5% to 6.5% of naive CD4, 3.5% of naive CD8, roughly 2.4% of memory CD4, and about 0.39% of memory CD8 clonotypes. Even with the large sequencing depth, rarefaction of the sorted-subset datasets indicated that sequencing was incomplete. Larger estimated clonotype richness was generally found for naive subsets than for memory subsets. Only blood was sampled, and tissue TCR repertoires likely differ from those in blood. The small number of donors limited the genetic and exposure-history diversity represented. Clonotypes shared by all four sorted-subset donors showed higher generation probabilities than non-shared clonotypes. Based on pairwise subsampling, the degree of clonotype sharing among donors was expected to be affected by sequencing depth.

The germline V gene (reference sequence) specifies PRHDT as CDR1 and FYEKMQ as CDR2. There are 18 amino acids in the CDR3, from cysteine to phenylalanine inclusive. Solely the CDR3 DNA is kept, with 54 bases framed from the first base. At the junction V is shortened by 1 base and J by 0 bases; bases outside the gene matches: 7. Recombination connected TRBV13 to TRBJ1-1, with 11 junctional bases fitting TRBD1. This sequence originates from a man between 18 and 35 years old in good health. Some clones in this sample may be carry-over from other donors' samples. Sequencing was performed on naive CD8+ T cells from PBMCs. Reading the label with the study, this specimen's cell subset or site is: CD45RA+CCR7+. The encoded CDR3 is CASSLDRTGGLMNTEAFF. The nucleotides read TGTGCCAGCAGCTTAGATAGGACAGGGGGCTTGATGAACACTGAAGCTTTCTTT.